Described below is a single TCR beta chain sequence and its context. Other DNA sequences in this sample translate to the same CDR3. TCRdb's copy holds only in-frame clones and misses some; the assay was immunoSEQ multiplex PCR. Counted here are about 680,000 clones, more than 70% occurring once; the ten biggest clones make up about 2%. CDR3 size: 11 residues. V shed 6 bases and J shed 2 bases, with 4 bases lying between them. Germline assignment: CDR1 MDHEN and CDR2 SYDVKM. The data were taken from a study of shared clonotypes between healthy human individuals. The origin of this receptor is a woman in her twenties or thirties in good health. J is TRBJ1-2 and V is TRBV28; D unclear. The source material was memory CD4+ T cells sorted from blood. Subset indicated: CD45RA-negative fraction. The CDR3 coding sequence is TGTGCCAGCAGAACCAACTATGGCTACACCTTC. The encoded protein is CASRTNYGYTF.